One sample yielded the 9 T cell receptor beta chains listed below, sequenced in a study of blood T cell repertoires in COVID-19. Assay used: immunoSEQ multiplex PCR; TCRdb lists only in-frame clones, some missing. The data show about 300,000 clones, around 88% seen once. Sequencing was done on a sample of peripheral blood. These receptors were obtained from a woman aged 45-65 years with acute or convalescent COVID-19.

This clone has more than one count but fewer than ten. The chain couples TRBV5-6 to TRBJ2-1, with TRBD1 matching over 8 bases. CDR3 size: 16 residues. V shed 3 bases, J shed 2 bases, and the junction held 7 bases outside the gene matches. Germline V lookup: CDR1 SGHDT, CDR2 YYEEEE. CDR3 residues: CASSSGTGIPYNEQFF. The DNA for the CDR3 is TGTGCCAGCAGCTCAGGGACAGGAATTCCCTACAATGAGCAGTTCTTC.

The J gene is TRBJ2-1, the V gene TRBV7-3, with D perhaps TRBD1 (6 bases). Trimming stripped 2 bases from V and 2 bases from J, with 13 bases between. Germline V gives CDR1 SGHTA, CDR2 FQGTGA. CDR3 length: 16 residues. In nucleotides, the CDR3 is TGTGCCAGCAGCTTAGGTGCAAGGGGGACCTACAATGAGCAGTTCTTC. Translated: CASSLGARGTYNEQFF.

V is TRBV27 and J is TRBJ1-1, with a possible D match to TRBD1 (6 bases). V gave up 6 bases and J gave up 1 base, with 18 bases separating them. Germline V lookup: CDR1 MNHEY, CDR2 SMNVEV (reference sequence). CDR3 size: 16 residues. The CDR3 region has the DNA TGTGCCAGCAGACCTGGGGGGGCCCAGGGGAACACTGAAGCTTTCTTT. Amino acid sequence: CASRPGGAQGNTEAFF.

This rearrangement joins TRBV5-1 to TRBJ1-2, with D possibly being TRBD1 (6 bases). The CDR3 has 20 residues. The germline V gene encodes CDR1 SGHRS and CDR2 YFSETQ. V was pared by 1 base and J by 7 bases, with 32 bases between. The CDR3 reads CASSLRGGHTTLSVRLGYTF. DNA of the CDR3: TGCGCCAGCAGCTTGCGGGGGGGACACACGACTCTCTCTGTAAGGCTTGGCTACACCTTC.

The chain recombines TRBV10-3 with TRBJ1-1; D gene uncertain. The V end lost 1 base, the J end lost 8 bases, and 11 bases lay between the germline ends. Germline assignment: CDR1 ENHRY and CDR2 SYGVKD. The CDR3 has 13 residues. CDR3 residues: CAISEWQAKEAFF. The CDR3 coding sequence is TGTGCCATCAGTGAGTGGCAGGCAAAAGAAGCTTTCTTT.

This chain joins TRBV15 and TRBJ2-1, with 8 bases fitting TRBD2. The germline gives CDR1 LNHNV, CDR2 YYDKDF (reference sequence). There are 14 residues in the CDR3. Trimming cost V 3 bases and J 5 bases; bases outside gene matches: 3. This chain's CDR3 is CATSRTGGDNEQFF. CDR3 DNA sequence: TGTGCCACCAGCAGGACGGGGGGGGACAATGAGCAGTTCTTC.

The chain carries TRBV5-1 and TRBJ2-5; D is undetermined. This CDR3 region has 12 residues. Germline CDR1 SGHRS, CDR2 YFSETQ. V lost 9 bases and J 0 bases, leaving 9 bases between the germline ends. The DNA for the CDR3 is TGCGCCACCACCCCAGACCAAGAGACCCAGTACTTC. Its translation: CATTPDQETQYF.

This chain connects TRBV27 to TRBJ2-1, with 13 bases matching TRBD2. The V gene end was trimmed by 6 bases and the J gene end by 0 bases; junction bases not matched to a gene: 5. The germline V gene encodes CDR1 MNHEY and CDR2 SMNVEV (reference sequence). This CDR3 spans 17 amino acids. The chain's CDR3 is CASRSRTSGSSYNEQFF. The CDR3, as DNA: TGTGCCAGCAGATCGAGGACTAGCGGGAGCTCCTACAATGAGCAGTTCTTC.

J is TRBJ1-5 and V is TRBV5-6; D is unclear. Germline CDR1 SGHDT, CDR2 YYEEEE. The CDR3 contains 12 residues. Trimming took off 4 bases at V and 2 bases at J, with 4 bases between the two ends. This CDR3 is CASSEGNQPQHF. CDR3 DNA: TGTGCCAGCAGCGAGGGCAATCAGCCCCAGCATTTT.